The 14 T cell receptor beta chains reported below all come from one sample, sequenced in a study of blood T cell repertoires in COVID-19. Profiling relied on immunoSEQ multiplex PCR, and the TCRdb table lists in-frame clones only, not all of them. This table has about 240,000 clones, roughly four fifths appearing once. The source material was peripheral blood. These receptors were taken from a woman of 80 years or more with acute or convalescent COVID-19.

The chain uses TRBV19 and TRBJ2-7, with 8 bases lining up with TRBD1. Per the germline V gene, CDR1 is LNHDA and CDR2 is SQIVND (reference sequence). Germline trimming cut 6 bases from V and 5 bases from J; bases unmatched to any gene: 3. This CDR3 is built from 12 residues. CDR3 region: CASRQGDNEQYF. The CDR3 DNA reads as TGTGCCAGTAGACAGGGGGACAACGAGCAGTACTTC. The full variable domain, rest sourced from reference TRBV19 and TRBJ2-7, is DGGITQSPKYLFRKEGQNVTLSCEQNLNHDAMYWYRQDPGQGLRLIYYSQIVNDFQKGDIAEGYSVSREKKESFPLTVTSAQKNPTAFYLCASRQGDNEQYFGPGTRLTVT.

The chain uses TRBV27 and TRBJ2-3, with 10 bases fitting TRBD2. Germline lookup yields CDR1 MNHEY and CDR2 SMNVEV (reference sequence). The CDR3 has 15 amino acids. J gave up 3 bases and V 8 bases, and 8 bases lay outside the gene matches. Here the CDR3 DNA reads TGTGCCAGCGGAAAGAGCGGGGGGGGTACAGATACGCAGTATTTT. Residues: CASGKSGGGTDTQYF.

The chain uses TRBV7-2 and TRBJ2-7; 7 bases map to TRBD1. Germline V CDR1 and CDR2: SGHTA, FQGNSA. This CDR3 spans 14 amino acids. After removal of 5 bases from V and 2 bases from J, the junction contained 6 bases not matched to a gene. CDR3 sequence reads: CASSHKGAAYEQYF. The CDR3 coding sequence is TGTGCCAGCAGCCATAAGGGGGCGGCCTACGAGCAGTACTTC.

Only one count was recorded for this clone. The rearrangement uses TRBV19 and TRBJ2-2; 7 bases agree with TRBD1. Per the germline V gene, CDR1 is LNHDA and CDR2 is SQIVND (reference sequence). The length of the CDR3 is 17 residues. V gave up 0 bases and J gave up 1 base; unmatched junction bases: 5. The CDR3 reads CASSIDRNRGNTGELFF. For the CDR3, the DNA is TGTGCCAGTAGTATAGATCGTAACAGGGGGAACACCGGGGAGCTGTTTTTT.

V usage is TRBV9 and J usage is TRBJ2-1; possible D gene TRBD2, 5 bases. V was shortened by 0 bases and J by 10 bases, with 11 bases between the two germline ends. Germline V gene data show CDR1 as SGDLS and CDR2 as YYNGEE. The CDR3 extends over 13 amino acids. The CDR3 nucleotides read TGTGCCAGCAGCGTAGACCGGCTAGCCGAGCAGTTCTTC. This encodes CASSVDRLAEQFF.

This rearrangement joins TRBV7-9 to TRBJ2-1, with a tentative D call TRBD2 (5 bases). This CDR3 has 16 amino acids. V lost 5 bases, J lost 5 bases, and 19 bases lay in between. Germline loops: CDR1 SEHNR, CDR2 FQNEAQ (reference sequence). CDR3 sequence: CASSPRGNSQNNEQFF. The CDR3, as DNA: TGTGCCAGCAGCCCGCGAGGGAACTCTCAAAACAATGAGCAGTTCTTC.

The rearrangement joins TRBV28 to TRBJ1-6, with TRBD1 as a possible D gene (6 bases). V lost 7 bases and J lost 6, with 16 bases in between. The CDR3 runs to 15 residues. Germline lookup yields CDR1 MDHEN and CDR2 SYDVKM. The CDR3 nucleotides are TGTGCCAGCAATGACGAGGACAGAATTAATTCACCCCTCCACTTT. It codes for CASNDEDRINSPLHF.

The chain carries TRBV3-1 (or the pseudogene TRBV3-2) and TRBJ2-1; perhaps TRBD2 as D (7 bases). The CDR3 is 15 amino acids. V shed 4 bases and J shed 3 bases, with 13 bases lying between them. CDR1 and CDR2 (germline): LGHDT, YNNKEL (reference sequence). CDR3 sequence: CASSPRGAIYNEQFF. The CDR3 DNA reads TGTGCCAGCAGCCCTCGGGGGGCCATCTACAATGAGCAGTTCTTC.

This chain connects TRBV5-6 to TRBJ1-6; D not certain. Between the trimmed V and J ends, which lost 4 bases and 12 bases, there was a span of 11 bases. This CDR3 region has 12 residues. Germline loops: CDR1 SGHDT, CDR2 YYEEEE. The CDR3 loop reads CASSARYEPLHF. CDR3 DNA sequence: TGTGCCAGCAGCGCGCGGTATGAACCCCTCCACTTT.

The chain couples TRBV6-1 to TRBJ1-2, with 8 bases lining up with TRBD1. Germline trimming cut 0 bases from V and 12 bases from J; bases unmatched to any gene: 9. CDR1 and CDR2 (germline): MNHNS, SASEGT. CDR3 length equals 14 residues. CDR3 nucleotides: TGTGCCAGCAGTGAAGCGCGGGTTACAGGGGGTAACACCTTC. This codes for CASSEARVTGGNTF.

The CDR3 DNA reads TGTGCCAGCAGCTCGGGGGGACGATACAATTCACCCCTCCACTTT. This sequence encodes CASSSGGRYNSPLHF. The V call is TRBV5-8, the J call TRBJ1-6; weak D call: TRBD1 (5 bases). The germline V and J ends were trimmed by 3 bases and 7 bases, with 14 bases remaining between them. CDR1 SGHTS and CDR2 YDEGEE come from the germline V gene. This CDR3 comprises 15 residues. Full variable domain (outside the CDR3, taken from reference TRBV5-8 and TRBJ1-6): EAGVTQSPTHLIKTRGQQATLRCSPISGHTSVYWYQQALGLGLQFLLWYDEGEERNRGNFPPRFSGRQFPNYSSELNVNALELEDSALYLCASSSGGRYNSPLHFGNGTRLTVT.

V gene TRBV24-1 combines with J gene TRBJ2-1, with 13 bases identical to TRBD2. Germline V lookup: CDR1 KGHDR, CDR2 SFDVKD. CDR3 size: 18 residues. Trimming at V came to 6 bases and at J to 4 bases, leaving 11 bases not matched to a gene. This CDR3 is CATSQSGTSGGAYNEQFF. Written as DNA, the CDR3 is TGTGCCACCAGTCAATCCGGCACTAGCGGGGGGGCGTACAATGAGCAGTTCTTC.

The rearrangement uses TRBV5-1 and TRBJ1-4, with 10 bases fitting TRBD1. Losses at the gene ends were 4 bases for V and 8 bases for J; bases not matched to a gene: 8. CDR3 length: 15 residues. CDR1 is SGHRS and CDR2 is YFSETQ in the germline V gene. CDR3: CASSGSGQGREKLFF. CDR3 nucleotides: TGCGCCAGCAGCGGGTCGGGACAGGGGCGAGAAAAACTGTTTTTT.

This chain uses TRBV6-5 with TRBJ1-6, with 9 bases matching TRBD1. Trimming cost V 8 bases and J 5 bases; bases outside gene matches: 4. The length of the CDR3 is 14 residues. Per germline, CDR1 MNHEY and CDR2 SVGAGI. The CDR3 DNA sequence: TGTGCCAGCCACGGGACAGGGAATAATTCACCCCTCCACTTT. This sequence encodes CASHGTGNNSPLHF.